The sequence of this T cell receptor (beta chain) was determined in a study of identical twins. This clonotype showed up just a few times. The germline CDR1 and CDR2 sequences are DFQATT and SNEGSKA (reference sequence). This CDR3 has 17 residues. Unmatched junction bases numbered 11, after V lost 0 bases and J lost 2 bases. MiXCR, applied by TCRdb to the 5' RACE reads, yields one record per CDR3 protein. The sample holds roughly 750,000 distinct CDR3 sequences; about 20% are singletons and the top ten take 4.3%. These data also featured in a second study, about T cells expressing NK-cell markers. From that report: Five or six donors showed dominant NKG2C+ clonotypes comprising roughly 1.0-7.0% of their CD8+ T cells.

The V call is TRBV20-1, the J call TRBJ2-5; 8 bases match TRBD1. The receptor was derived from a woman aged 18-35 years in good health. Material: PBMCs. The CDR3 nucleotides read TGCAGTGCTAGAGATCTCCCGGACAGGGTAGTTCAAGAGACCCAGTACTTC. Translation: CSARDLPDRVVQETQYF.